This T cell receptor (beta chain) was profiled in a study of blood T cell repertoires in COVID-19. Turning to the study itself: COVID-19 samples collected from the United States, Italy and Spain covered acute and convalescent phases.

Authors' processing steps: Cell counts per sample came from amplifying reference gene primers. Produced via immunoSEQ multiplex PCR; TCRdb's table is partial and in-frame only. That table supplies the V and J calls and clone size; D and trimming were determined from the DNA. Among about 240,000 clones listed, 86% were seen once. Participant ages covered about 18 to 100 years across around 22 US areas. Per germline, CDR1 SQVTM and CDR2 ANQGSEA. CDR3 size: 12 residues. The J gene is TRBJ1-1, the V gene TRBV29-1, with D unclear. The source is a middle-aged woman with acute COVID-19. The sample was PBMCs or T cells enriched from blood (not recorded which). The DNA of the CDR3 is TGCCACCCCCGCTGGGCCAACACTGAAGCTTTCTTT. Its protein is CHPRWANTEAFF.